The clone carrying this T cell receptor beta chain has a handful of counts. The target antigen is unknown. The data stem from a study of CD8+ T cells in alopecia areata. Regarding the study as a whole: More clonal than normal scalp was lesional scalp, particularly alopecia totalis/universalis. It was less clear whether patients shared TCRs than it was in mice, possibly because of HLA.

Sorting of CD4+ and CD8+ T cells was performed on PBMCs. The sequencing template was cDNA reverse transcribed from extracted RNA. Repertoires were generated with immunoSEQ multiplex PCR, while TCRdb's copy carries only in-frame clones and drops some. The data contain approximately 100,000 clones, 55% of them singletons. Material: CD4+ T cells sorted from blood. The sequence derives from a human donor in good health.

For the CDR3, the DNA is TGTGCCAGCAGTCGCCAGGGGGCGGGATATGAAAAACTGTTTTTT. Its protein is CASSRQGAGYEKLFF. The chain recombines TRBV28 with TRBJ1-4; 8 positions match TRBD1. V was clipped by 5 bases and J by 6 bases; unmatched bases: 8. This CDR3 contains 15 residues. Germline CDR1 and CDR2: MDHEN and SYDVKM.